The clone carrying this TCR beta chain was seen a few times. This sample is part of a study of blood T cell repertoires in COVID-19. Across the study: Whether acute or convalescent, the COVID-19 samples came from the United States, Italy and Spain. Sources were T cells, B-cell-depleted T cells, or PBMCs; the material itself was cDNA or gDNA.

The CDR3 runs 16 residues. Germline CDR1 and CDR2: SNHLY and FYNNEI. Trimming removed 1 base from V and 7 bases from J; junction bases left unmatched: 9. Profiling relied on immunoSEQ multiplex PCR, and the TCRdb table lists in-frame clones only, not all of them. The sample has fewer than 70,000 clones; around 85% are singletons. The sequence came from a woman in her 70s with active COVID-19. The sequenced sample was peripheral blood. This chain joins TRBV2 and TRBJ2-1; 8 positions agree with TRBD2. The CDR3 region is CASSEEGLGGTNEQFF. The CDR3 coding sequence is TGTGCCAGCAGTGAAGAGGGACTAGGGGGAACGAATGAGCAGTTCTTC.